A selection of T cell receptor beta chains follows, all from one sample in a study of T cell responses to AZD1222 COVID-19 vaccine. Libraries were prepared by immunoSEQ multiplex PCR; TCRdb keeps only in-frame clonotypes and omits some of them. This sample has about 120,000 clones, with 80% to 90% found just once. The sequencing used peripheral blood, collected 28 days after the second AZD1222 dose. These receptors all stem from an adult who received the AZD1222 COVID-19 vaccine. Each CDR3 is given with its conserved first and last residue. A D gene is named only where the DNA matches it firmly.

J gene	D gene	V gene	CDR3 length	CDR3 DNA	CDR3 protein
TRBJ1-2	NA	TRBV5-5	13	TGTGCCAGCAGCTTGTTGAGGGTTGGAGGCTACACCTTC	CASSLLRVGGYTF
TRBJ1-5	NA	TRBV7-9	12	TGTGCCAGCAGCTTAGATAATCAGCCCCAGCATTTT	CASSLDNQPQHF
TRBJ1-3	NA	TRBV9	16	TGTGCCAGCAGCGTAGCAATAGGGGAGGCAGGAAACACCATATATTTT	CASSVAIGEAGNTIYF
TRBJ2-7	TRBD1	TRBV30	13	TGTGCCTGGAGCGGGGACAGGGGTTACGAGCAGTACTTC	CAWSGDRGYEQYF
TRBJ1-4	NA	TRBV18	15	TGTGCCAGCTCACCACCGGGGCCAACTAATGAAAAACTGTTTTTT	CASSPPGPTNEKLFF
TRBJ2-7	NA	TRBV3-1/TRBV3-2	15	TGTGCCAGCAGCCAAGATCATACTAGCTCCTACGAGCAGTACTTC	CASSQDHTSSYEQYF
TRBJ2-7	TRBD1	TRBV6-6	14	TGTGCCAGCATCCTCGGACAGGGGGCCTACGAGCAGTACTTC	CASILGQGAYEQYF
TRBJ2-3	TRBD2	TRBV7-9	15	TGTGCCAGCAGCTTTACTAGCGGAGGCACAGATACGCAGTATTTT	CASSFTSGGTDTQYF
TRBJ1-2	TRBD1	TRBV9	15	TGTGCCAGCAGCGTAGAGACAGGGTTTAACTATGGCTACACCTTC	CASSVETGFNYGYTF
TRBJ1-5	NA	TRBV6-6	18	TGTGCCAGCAGTCCCACCGGGACACCTTTTATTAGCAATCAGCCCCAGCATTTT	CASSPTGTPFISNQPQHF
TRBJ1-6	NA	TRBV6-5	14	TGTGCCAGCAGTTACGAGGCAGGGAATTCACCCCTCCACTTT	CASSYEAGNSPLHF
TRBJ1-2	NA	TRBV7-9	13	TGTGCCAGCAGCCGGGACACCGGCTATGGCTACACCTTC	CASSRDTGYGYTF
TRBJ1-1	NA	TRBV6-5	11	TGTGCCAGCAGTTCTAACACTGAAGCTTTCTTT	CASSSNTEAFF
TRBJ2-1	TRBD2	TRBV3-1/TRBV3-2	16	TGTGCCAGCAGCCAGCTAGCGGGAGACGCCTACAATGAGCAGTTCTTC	CASSQLAGDAYNEQFF
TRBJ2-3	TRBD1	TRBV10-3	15	TGTGCCATCAGTGCAACAGGGGGGCAGAGAGATACGCAGTATTTT	CAISATGGQRDTQYF
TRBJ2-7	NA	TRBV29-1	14	TGCAGCGTTGTCATTTTAGAGGACTCCTACGAGCAGTACTTC	CSVVILEDSYEQYF
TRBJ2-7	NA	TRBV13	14	TGTGCCAGCAGCGGCTCACGAAGGGGCTACGAGCAGTACTTC	CASSGSRRGYEQYF
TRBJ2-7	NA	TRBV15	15	TGTGCCACCAGCAGAGACCCGGGACAATCCTACGAGCAGTACTTC	CATSRDPGQSYEQYF
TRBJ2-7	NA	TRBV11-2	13	TGTGCCAGCAGCTTTAAAGGGGCCTACGAGCAGTACTTC	CASSFKGAYEQYF
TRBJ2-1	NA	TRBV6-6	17	TGTGCCAGCAGTCCTAGGCGACAGGCCTCAATCGTCAATGAGCAGTTCTTC	CASSPRRQASIVNEQFF
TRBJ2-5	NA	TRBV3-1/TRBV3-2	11	TGTGCCAGCAGCAAACAAGAGACCCAGTACTTC	CASSKQETQYF
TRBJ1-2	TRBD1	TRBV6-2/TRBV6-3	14	TGTGCCAGCAGTCCGGGACAGGGCGGACGTGGCTACACCTTC	CASSPGQGGRGYTF
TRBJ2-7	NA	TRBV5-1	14	TGCGCCAGCGGACGGGACGGCCGTTCCTACGAGCAGTACTTC	CASGRDGRSYEQYF
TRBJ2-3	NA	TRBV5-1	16	TGCGCCAGCAGCTTGGACAGGGCAGGGGGCACAGATACGCAGTATTTT	CASSLDRAGGTDTQYF
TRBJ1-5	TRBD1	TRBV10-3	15	TGTGCCATCGCCGACACAGGGGACAGCAATCAGCCCCAGCATTTT	CAIADTGDSNQPQHF
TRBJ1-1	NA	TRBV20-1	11	TGCAGTGCTGTCGGAGGGACTGAAGCTTTCTTT	CSAVGGTEAFF
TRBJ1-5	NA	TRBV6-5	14	TGTGCCACCAGGAAAACCGCCGGGGAACAGCCCCAGCATTTT	CATRKTAGEQPQHF
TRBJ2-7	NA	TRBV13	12	TGTGCCAGCAGCTTAGTCCCCTACGAGCAGTACTTC	CASSLVPYEQYF
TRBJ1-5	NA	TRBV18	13	TGTGCCAGCTCATCCGGACTTGAGCAGCCCCAGCATTTT	CASSSGLEQPQHF
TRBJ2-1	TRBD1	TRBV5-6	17	TGTGCCAGCAGCGGTAAACAGGGGACGTCCTCCTACAATGAGCAGTTCTTC	CASSGKQGTSSYNEQFF
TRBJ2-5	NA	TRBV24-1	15	TGTGCCACCAGTGACGGAAAGACAGCCCAAGAGACCCAGTACTTC	CATSDGKTAQETQYF
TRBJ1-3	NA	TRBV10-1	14	TGCGCCAGCAGTGACTGGGACGGTGGAAACACCATATATTTT	CASSDWDGGNTIYF
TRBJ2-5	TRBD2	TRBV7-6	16	TGTGCCAGCAGCTTCGGTAGCGGGGGTGTCCAAGAGACCCAGTACTTC	CASSFGSGGVQETQYF
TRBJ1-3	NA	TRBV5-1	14	TGCGCCAGCAGCGCGGGGACATTTGGAAACACCATATATTTT	CASSAGTFGNTIYF
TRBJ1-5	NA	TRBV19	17	TGTGCCAGTACTGGGTCTGGGCAGACTTATAGCAATCAGCCCCAGCATTTT	CASTGSGQTYSNQPQHF
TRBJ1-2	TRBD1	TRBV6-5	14	TGTGCCAGCAGGGATCGGAGGGGGCTGTATGGCTACACCTTC	CASRDRRGLYGYTF
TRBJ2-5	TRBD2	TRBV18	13	TGTGCCAGCTCACAAACCGGGGGGGAGACCCAGTACTTC	CASSQTGGETQYF